These 5 T cell receptor beta chains came from one sample sequenced in a study of HIV-infected patients and healthy controls. Antiretroviral therapy had run roughly three months, about 14 weeks, before follow-up blood collection. The repertoire came from unfractionated whole blood and reflected all unsorted peripheral T cells. Reverse transcription used about 500 ng RNA and constant-region primers for alpha and beta. Alpha and beta chain libraries were made separately by chain-specific third strand synthesis with multiplexing indices. TCRdb reprocessed the 5' RACE reads via MiXCR and lists one record per CDR3 protein. The table has 5,000 to 6,500 distinct CDR3 sequences, 20% to 25% seen once. This specimen consisted of blood, obtained during antiretroviral therapy. The receptors shown here come from an adult with HIV infection.

Judged by abundance, this clonotype is medium-sized (0.01 to 0.1%). The chain uses TRBV7-9 and TRBJ1-2; a possible D gene is TRBD1 (6 bases). CDR3 size: 14 residues. Germline V gene sequence: CDR1 SEHNR, CDR2 FQNEAQ (reference sequence). Trimming shortened V by 5 bases and J by 4 bases, and 14 bases separated the two germline ends. The CDR3 sequence: CASSPYDRSYGYTF. Here the CDR3 DNA reads TGTGCCAGCAGCCCGTACGACAGGTCCTATGGCTACACCTTC. Variable domain in full (rest from reference TRBV7-9 and TRBJ1-2): DTGVSQNPRHKITKRGQNVTFRCDPISEHNRLYWYRQTLGQGPEFLTYFQNEAQLEKSRLLSDRFSAERPKGSFSTLEIQRTEQGDSAMYLCASSPYDRSYGYTFGSGTRLTVV.

This clonotype is medium-sized by share. V usage is TRBV5-1 and J usage is TRBJ1-2; D gene ambiguous. V was trimmed by 2 bases and J by 3 bases, leaving 8 bases between them. CDR3 length: 13 residues. Germline-derived CDR1 and CDR2 are SGHRS and YFSETQ. CDR3 residues: CASSFGRDYGYTF. The DNA for the CDR3 is TGCGCCAGCAGCTTTGGCAGAGACTATGGCTACACCTTC.

Concerning this clonotype: This may be a read error: a much more frequent sequence differs by one nucleotide. The V call is TRBV2, the J call TRBJ2-3, with 7 positions matching TRBD2. The CDR3 sequence is 15 residues long. V dropped 2 bases and J dropped 4; count of bases not matched to a gene: 6. Germline CDR1 reads SNHLY; CDR2 reads FYNNEI. The CDR3, as DNA: TGTGCCAGCAGTGAACTGGCTAGCGGCGCAGATACGCAGTATTTT. It translates to CASSELASGADTQYF.

The genes are TRBV5-1 and TRBJ2-2; no definite D call. CDR1 SGHRS and CDR2 YFSETQ come from the germline V gene. The CDR3 totals 15 residues. The ends were cut back, 2 bases at V and 6 bases at J, with 14 bases in the middle. The CDR3 region is CASSFHHPPAGELFF. CDR3 nucleotides: TGCGCCAGCAGCTTCCACCACCCTCCGGCCGGGGAGCTGTTTTTT.

This clonotype is labeled medium-sized. The chain recombines TRBV19 with TRBJ1-5; perhaps TRBD1 as D (5 bases). This CDR3 is built from 13 residues. From germline, CDR1 is LNHDA and CDR2 SQIVND (reference sequence). Trimming removed 8 bases at V and 6 bases at J, with 14 bases between. In DNA form, the CDR3 reads TGTGCCAGTTGCCAGGGCTCTGGTCAGCCCCAGCATTTT. Amino acids: CASCQGSGQPQHF.